The sequence of this T cell receptor beta chain was determined in a study of T cell responses to AZD1222 COVID-19 vaccine. Findings of the study overall: Variant regions that are unmutated are reportedly the target of nearly half of spike-specific TCRs. At baseline, just a handful of AZD1222 recipients tested seropositive. With dominance at 160-218 and 743-854, vaccine-associated CD4 TCRs spanned spike.

This CDR3 is built from 14 residues. Germline trimming cut 7 bases from V and 10 bases from J; bases unmatched to any gene: 15. Germline V gives CDR1 MDHEN, CDR2 SYDVKM. Assay used: immunoSEQ multiplex PCR; TCRdb lists only in-frame clones, some missing. The table includes fewer than 120,000 clones, over 75% detected once. As concerns this clone: Its antigen is as yet unknown.

The sequence was obtained from an adult in good health. The material was peripheral blood, obtained on day 0 of AZD1222 vaccination. The chain combines TRBV28 with TRBJ1-2, with 7 bases that match TRBD1. CDR3 region: CASTPRGRGKTYTF. The CDR3 DNA reads as TGTGCCAGCACCCCCAGGGGCAGGGGGAAAACCTACACCTTC.